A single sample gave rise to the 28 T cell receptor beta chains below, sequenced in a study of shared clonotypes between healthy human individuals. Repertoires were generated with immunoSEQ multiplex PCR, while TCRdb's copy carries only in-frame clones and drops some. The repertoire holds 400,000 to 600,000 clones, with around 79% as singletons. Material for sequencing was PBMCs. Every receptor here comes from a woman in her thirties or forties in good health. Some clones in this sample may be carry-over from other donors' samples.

DNA of the CDR3: TGTGCCAGCAGCCAGACTAGCGGAACCTACAATGAGCAGTTCTTC. It yields the protein CASSQTSGTYNEQFF. The chain uses TRBV14 and TRBJ2-1, with 9 bases fitting TRBD2. The length of the CDR3 is 15 residues. Germline values: CDR1 SGHDN, CDR2 FVKESK. V was clipped by 3 bases and J by 2 bases; unmatched bases: 2. Full variable domain (rest looked up from reference TRBV14 and TRBJ2-1): EAGVTQFPSHSVIEKGQTVTLRCDPISGHDNLYWYRRVMGKEIKFLLHFVKESKQDESGMPNNRFLAERTGGTYSTLKVQPAELEDSGVYFCASSQTSGTYNEQFFGPGTRLTVL.

The CDR3: CASSARQFSKNIQYF. In DNA form, the CDR3 reads TGTGCCAGCAGCGCGCGACAGTTCTCCAAAAACATTCAGTACTTC. The gene calls are TRBV11-1 and TRBJ2-4; a possible D gene is TRBD1 (5 bases). Trimming cost V 5 bases and J 2 bases, with 13 bases left between them. CDR3 size: 15 residues. Germline CDR1 SGHAT, CDR2 FQDESV (reference sequence).

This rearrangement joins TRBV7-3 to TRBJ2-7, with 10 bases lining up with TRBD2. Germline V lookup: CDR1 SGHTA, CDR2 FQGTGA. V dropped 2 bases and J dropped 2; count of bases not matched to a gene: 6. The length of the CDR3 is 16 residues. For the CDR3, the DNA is TGTGCCAGCAGCTTAGACGTAGCGGGAGGCCCCTACGAGCAGTACTTC. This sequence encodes CASSLDVAGGPYEQYF. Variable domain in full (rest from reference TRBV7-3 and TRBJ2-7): GAGVSQTPSNKVTEKGKYVELRCDPISGHTALYWYRQSLGQGPEFLIYFQGTGAADDSGLPNDRFFAVRPEGSVSTLKIQRTERGDSAVYLCASSLDVAGGPYEQYFGPGTRLTVT.

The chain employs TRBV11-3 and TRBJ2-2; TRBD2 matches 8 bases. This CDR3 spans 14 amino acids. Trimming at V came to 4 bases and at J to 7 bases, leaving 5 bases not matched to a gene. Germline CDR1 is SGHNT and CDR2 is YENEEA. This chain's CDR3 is CASSSSRGGGELFF. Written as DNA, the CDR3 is TGTGCCAGCAGCTCCAGCCGGGGGGGCGGGGAGCTGTTTTTT.

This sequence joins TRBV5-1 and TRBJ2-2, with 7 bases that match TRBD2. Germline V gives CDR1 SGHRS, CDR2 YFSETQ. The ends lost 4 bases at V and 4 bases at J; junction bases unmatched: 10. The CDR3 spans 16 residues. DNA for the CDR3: TGCGCCAGCAGCCGGCCGGGGGGAACGATCACCGGGGAGCTGTTTTTT. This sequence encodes CASSRPGGTITGELFF.

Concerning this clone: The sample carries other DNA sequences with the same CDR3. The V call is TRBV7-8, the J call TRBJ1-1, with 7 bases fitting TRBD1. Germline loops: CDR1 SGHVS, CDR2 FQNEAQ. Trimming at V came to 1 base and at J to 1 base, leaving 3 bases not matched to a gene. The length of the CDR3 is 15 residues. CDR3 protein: CASSLEGQRNTEAFF. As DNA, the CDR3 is TGTGCCAGCAGCTTAGAGGGACAGCGGAACACTGAAGCTTTCTTT.

The CDR3 sequence: CASSPIAGRAQADTF. DNA for the CDR3: TGTGCCAGCTCACCTATAGCGGGTAGGGCTCAAGCGGACACCTTC. The V and J genes are TRBV18 and TRBJ1-2; D is unresolved. In germline, CDR1 is KGHSH, CDR2 LQKENI. The germline V and J ends were trimmed by 3 bases and 12 bases, with 23 bases remaining between them. The CDR3 is 15 amino acids.

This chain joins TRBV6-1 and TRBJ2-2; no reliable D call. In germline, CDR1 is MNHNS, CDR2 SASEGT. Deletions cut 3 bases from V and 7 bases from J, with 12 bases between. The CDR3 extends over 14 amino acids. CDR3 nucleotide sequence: TGTGCCAGCAGTGACTTAACAGTGGTCGGGGAGCTGTTTTTT. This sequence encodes CASSDLTVVGELFF.

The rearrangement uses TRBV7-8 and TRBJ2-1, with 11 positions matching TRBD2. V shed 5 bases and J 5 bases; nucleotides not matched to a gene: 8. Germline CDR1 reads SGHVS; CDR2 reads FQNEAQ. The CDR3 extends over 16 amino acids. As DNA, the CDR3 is TGTGCCAGCAGCACACAGACTAGCGGGAAACACAATGAGCAGTTCTTC. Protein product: CASSTQTSGKHNEQFF.

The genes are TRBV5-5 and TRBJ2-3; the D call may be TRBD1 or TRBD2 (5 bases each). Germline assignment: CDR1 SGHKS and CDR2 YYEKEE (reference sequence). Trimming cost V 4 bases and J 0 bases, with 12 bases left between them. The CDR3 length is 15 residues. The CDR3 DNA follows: TGTGCCAGCAGCCCAGGGACGATTAGCACAGATACGCAGTATTTT. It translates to CASSPGTISTDTQYF.

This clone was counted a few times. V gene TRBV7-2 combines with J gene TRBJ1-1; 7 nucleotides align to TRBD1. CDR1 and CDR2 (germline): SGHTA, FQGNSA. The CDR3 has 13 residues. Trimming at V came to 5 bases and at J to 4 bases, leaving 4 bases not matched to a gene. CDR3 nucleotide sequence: TGTGCCAGCAGCCCCTACAGGGGCACTGAAGCTTTCTTT. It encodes CASSPYRGTEAFF.

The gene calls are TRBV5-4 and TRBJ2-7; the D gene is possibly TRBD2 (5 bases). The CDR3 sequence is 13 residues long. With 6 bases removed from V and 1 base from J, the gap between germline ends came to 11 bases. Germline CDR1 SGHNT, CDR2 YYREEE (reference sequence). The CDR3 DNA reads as TGTGCCAGCAACCCCCCGGGATCCTACGAGCAGTACTTC. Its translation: CASNPPGSYEQYF.

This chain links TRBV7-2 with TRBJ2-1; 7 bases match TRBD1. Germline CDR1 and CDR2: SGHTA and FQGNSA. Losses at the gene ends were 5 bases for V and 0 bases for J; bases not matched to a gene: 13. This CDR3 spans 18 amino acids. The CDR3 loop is CASSATGTAFNSYNEQFF. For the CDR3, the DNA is TGTGCCAGCAGCGCGACCGGGACAGCCTTCAACTCCTACAATGAGCAGTTCTTC.

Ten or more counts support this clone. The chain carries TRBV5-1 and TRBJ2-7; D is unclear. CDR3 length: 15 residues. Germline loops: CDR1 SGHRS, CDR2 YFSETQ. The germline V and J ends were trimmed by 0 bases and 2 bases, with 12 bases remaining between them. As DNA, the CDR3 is TGCGCCAGCAGCTTGGGTTCCGGAAAAACCTACGAGCAGTACTTC. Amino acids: CASSLGSGKTYEQYF.

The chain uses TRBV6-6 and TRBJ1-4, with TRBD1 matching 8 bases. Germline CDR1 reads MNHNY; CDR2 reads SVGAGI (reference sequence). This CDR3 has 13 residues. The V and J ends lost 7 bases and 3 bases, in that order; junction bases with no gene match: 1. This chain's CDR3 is CASKDRANEKLFF. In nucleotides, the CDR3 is TGTGCCAGCAAGGACAGGGCTAATGAAAAACTGTTTTTT.

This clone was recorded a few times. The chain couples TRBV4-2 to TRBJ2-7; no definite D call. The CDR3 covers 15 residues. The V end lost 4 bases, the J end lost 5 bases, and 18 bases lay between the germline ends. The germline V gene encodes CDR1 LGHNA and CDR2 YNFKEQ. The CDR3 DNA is TGTGCCAGCAGCCGACCCAGCGAGGCGCGCCACGAGCAGTACTTC. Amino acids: CASSRPSEARHEQYF.

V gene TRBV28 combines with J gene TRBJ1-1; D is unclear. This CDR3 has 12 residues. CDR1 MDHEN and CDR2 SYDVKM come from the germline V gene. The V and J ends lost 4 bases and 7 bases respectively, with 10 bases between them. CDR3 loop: CASSSLHNEAFF. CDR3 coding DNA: TGTGCCAGCAGTTCCCTCCACAATGAAGCTTTCTTT.

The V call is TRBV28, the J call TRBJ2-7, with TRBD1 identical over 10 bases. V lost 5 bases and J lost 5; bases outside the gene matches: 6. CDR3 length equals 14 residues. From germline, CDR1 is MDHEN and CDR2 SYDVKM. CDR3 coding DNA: TGTGCCAGCAGTGGGGGACAGGGGTTCAACGAGCAGTACTTC. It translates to CASSGGQGFNEQYF.

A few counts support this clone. The CDR3 loop is CASSPKDGTGWGRGYTF. CDR3 DNA sequence: TGCGCCAGCAGCCCTAAAGACGGGACAGGGTGGGGTCGAGGCTACACCTTC. V and J are TRBV4-1 and TRBJ1-2, with 9 bases identical to TRBD1. The CDR3 is 17 amino acids. The junction had 17 bases not matched to a gene; V was cut back by 4 bases and J by 8 bases. Per germline, CDR1 MGHRA and CDR2 YSYEKL.

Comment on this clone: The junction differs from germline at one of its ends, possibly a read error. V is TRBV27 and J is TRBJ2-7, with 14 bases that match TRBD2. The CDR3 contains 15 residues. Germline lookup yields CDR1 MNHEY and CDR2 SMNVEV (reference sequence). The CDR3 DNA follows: TGTGCCAGCAGTTCATTGGGACTAGCGGGGGACCGGGTGAACTTC. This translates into CASSSLGLAGDRVNF.

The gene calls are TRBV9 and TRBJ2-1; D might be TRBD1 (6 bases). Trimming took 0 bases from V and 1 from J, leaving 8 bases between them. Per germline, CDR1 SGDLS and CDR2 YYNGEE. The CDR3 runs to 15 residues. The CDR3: CASSVEQGSYNEQFF. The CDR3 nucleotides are TGTGCCAGCAGCGTAGAACAGGGTTCCTACAATGAGCAGTTCTTC.

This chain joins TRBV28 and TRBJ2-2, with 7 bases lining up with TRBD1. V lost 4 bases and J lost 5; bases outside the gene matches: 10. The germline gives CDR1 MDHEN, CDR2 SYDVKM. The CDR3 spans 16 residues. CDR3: CASSSESTTGTGELFF. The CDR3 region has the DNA TGTGCCAGCAGTTCCGAAAGTACGACAGGGACCGGGGAGCTGTTTTTT.

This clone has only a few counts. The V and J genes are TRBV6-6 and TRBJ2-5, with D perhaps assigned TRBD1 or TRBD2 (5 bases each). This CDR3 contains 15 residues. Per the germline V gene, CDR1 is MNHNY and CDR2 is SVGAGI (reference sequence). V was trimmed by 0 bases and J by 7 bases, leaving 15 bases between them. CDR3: CASSYSPDGAATQYF. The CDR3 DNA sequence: TGTGCCAGCAGTTACTCACCGGACGGGGCGGCGACCCAGTACTTC.

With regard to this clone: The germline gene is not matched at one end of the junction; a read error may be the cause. The chain's CDR3 is CASSRGQGPTDTQYF. The CDR3 DNA follows: TGTGCTAGCAGCCGTGGACAGGGACCGACAGATACGCAGTATTTT. V and J are TRBV7-7 and TRBJ2-3, with 8 bases that match TRBD1. CDR3 length: 15 amino acids. Germline V lookup: CDR1 SSHAT, CDR2 FNYEAQ (reference sequence).

The CDR3 sequence is CASSQSADGKKNIQYF. The CDR3 nucleotides read TGCGCCAGCAGTCAATCTGCGGACGGCAAGAAAAACATTCAGTACTTC. This chain uses TRBV23-1 with TRBJ2-4; D is unresolved. TRBV23-1 is an ORF, with its function uncertain. The germline V and J ends were trimmed by 0 bases and 4 bases, with 13 bases remaining between them. The CDR3 contains 16 residues.

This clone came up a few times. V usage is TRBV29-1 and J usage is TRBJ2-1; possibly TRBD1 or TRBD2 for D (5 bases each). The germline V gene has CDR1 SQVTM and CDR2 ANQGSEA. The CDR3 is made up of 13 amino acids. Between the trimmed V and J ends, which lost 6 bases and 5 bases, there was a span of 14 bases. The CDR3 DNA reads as TGCAGCGTCGCAAAATGGGGACACAATGAGCAGTTCTTC. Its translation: CSVAKWGHNEQFF.

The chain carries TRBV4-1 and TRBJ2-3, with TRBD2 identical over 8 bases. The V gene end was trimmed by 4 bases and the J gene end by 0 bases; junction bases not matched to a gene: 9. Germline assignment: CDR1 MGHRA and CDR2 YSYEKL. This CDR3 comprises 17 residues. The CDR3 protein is CASSRSGTIPSTDTQYF. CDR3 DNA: TGCGCCAGCAGCCGTAGCGGGACGATTCCGAGCACAGATACGCAGTATTTT.

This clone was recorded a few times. The CDR3 reads CASSLGQGELETQYF. As DNA, the CDR3 is TGCGCCAGCAGCTTAGGACAGGGGGAGTTGGAGACCCAGTACTTC. V gene TRBV5-1 combines with J gene TRBJ2-5; 10 bases are shared with TRBD1. Germline V CDR1 and CDR2: SGHRS, YFSETQ. After removal of 2 bases from V and 5 bases from J, the junction contained 6 bases not matched to a gene. The CDR3 spans 15 residues.